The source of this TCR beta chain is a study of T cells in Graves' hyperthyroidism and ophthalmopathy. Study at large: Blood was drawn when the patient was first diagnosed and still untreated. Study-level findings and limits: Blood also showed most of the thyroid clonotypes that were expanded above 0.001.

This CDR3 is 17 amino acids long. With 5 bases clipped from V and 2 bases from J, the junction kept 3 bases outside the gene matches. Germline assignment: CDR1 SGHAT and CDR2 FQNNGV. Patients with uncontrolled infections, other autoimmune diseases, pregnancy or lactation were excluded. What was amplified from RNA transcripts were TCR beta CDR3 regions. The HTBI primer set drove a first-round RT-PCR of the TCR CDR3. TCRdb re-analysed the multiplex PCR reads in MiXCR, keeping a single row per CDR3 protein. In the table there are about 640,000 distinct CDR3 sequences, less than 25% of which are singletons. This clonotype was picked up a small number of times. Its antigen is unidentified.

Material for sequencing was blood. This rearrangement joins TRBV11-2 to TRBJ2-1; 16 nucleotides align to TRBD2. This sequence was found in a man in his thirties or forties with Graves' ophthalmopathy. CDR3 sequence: CASSQGTSGRAYNEQFF. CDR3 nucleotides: TGTGCCAGCAGCCAAGGGACTAGCGGGAGGGCCTACAATGAGCAGTTCTTC. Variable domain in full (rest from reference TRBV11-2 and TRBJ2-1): EAGVAQSPRYKIIEKRQSVAFWCNPISGHATLYWYQQILGQGPKLLIQFQNNGVVDDSQLPKDRFSAERLKGVDSTLKIQPAKLEDSAVYLCASSQGTSGRAYNEQFFGPGTRLTVL.